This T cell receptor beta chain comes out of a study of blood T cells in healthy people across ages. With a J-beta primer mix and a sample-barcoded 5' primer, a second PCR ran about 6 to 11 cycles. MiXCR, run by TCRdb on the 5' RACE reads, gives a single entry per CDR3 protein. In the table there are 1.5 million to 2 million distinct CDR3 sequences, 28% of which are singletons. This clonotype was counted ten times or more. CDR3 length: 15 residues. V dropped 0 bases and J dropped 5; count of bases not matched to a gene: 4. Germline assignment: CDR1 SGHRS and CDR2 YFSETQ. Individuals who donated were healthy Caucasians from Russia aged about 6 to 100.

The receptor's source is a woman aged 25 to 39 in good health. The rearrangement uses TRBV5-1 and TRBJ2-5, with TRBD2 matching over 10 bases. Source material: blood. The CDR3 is CASSLDSGGAETQYF. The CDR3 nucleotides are TGCGCCAGCAGCTTGGACAGCGGGGGGGCGGAGACCCAGTACTTC. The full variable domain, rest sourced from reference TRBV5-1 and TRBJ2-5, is KAGVTQTPRYLIKTRGQQVTLSCSPISGHRSVSWYQQTPGQGLQFLFEYFSETQRNKGNFPGRFSGRQFSNSRSEMNVSTLELGDSALYLCASSLDSGGAETQYFGPGTRLLVL.